The clone carrying this T cell receptor beta chain has a handful of counts. Its antigen is unidentified. Germline and genes: mouse. The read gets to within 4 residues of the CDR3 end, and the germline J gene fills in the rest. Other nucleotide sequences from this sample produce the same CDR3. J was trimmed by 3 bases and V by 5 bases; bases with no gene match: 0. From germline, CDR1 is MNHDT and CDR2 YYDKIL. The CDR3 spans 14 residues. Sorting of pooled cutaneous lymph node cells used CD4, CD8alpha, NKG2D, NKG2ACE and other markers. The data originate from a study of CD8+ T cells in alopecia areata. Overall study context: Roughly 6-11-week-old female C3H/HeJ mice were grafted with skin from spontaneously alopecic roughly 6-12-month-old C3H/HeJ graft donors.

The sequencing template was cDNA reverse transcribed from extracted RNA. TCRdb's table, derived via immunoSEQ multiplex PCR, lists solely in-frame clones and lacks some. This sample carries approximately 300,000 clones, none of them present only once. Study conclusions and caveats: Researchers report lesional scalp, most notably alopecia totalis/universalis, outstripped normal scalp in clonality. Normal skin contains resident alphabeta T cells, and these are also sequenced in scalp samples.

This chain joins TRBV17 and TRBJ2-1; 11 bases line up with TRBD2. Sequencing input: CD4+ T cells sorted from a lymph node. This clonotype was sampled from a C3H/HeJ mouse with alopecia areata. Mice of this strain are of MHC haplotype H2-k. The part of the CDR3 DNA that was read is TGTGCTAGCAGTGGGACTGGGGGCTATGCT. As protein: CASSGTGGYA. In full, the CDR3 is CASSGTGGYAEQFF.